The clone carrying this TCR beta chain was recorded many times. The data originate from a study of human T cells and chemical hapten exposure. Whole-study context: Per-sample TCR yield variability stemmed mainly from small pooled library volume differences.

As for time point: patch test 2, 6 weeks after DPC sensitization. As to treatment: therapeutic diphenylcyclopropenone sensitization with weekly scalp DPC. Every patch test was put on after a blood sample was taken. Each CDR3 protein gets one entry after TCRdb re-called the RACE reads with MiXCR. Here the sample spans about 140,000 distinct CDR3 sequences, roughly 10% being singletons. Germline CDR1 is SGHDT and CDR2 is YYEEEE. This CDR3 spans 15 amino acids. V trimming: 4 bases; J trimming: 9 bases; junction bases outside the gene matches: 6. This clonotype was sampled from a woman between 50 and 59 years old with alopecia areata. Some clones in this sample may be carry-over from other donors' samples. Sequencing was performed on whole blood, taken in connection with sensitization to the hapten diphenylcyclopropenone (DPC). The rearrangement links TRBV5-6 to TRBJ1-6, with 11 positions matching TRBD1. The CDR3: CASSPRTGGSSPLHF. Here the CDR3 DNA reads TGTGCCAGCAGCCCCCGGACAGGGGGCAGTTCACCCCTCCACTTT.